These 30 T cell receptor beta chains were all obtained from the same sample, sequenced in a study of T cell responses to AZD1222 COVID-19 vaccine. The method was immunoSEQ multiplex PCR; TCRdb's version includes in-frame clones alone and lacks a portion of them. This table has about 210,000 clones, approximately 94% appearing once. This specimen consisted of peripheral blood, obtained 28 days after the second dose of the MenACWY control vaccine. These receptors came from an adult who received the MenACWY meningococcal vaccine as a control.

This clone was detected once. The chain employs TRBV3-1 (or the pseudogene TRBV3-2) and TRBJ1-5, with D unclear. The V end lost 1 base, the J end lost 6 bases, and 7 bases lay between the germline ends. CDR3 length: 13 amino acids. Germline assignment: CDR1 LGHDT and CDR2 YNNKEL (reference sequence). The CDR3 is CASSQVLSQPQHF. The CDR3, as DNA: TGTGCCAGCAGCCAAGTACTCAGTCAGCCCCAGCATTTT.

The CDR3 DNA is TGTGCCAGCTCACCTCGAAAAGGCCACGAGCAGTACTTC. Its protein is CASSPRKGHEQYF. The chain joins TRBV18 to TRBJ2-7; D ambiguous. Trimming took 3 bases from V and 5 from J, leaving 11 bases between them. This CDR3 has 13 residues. Germline V gene sequence: CDR1 KGHSH, CDR2 LQKENI.

CDR3 bases: TGTGCCAGCAGAAGTTTAGTATACGAGCAGTACTTC. Translating gives CASRSLVYEQYF. The rearrangement joins TRBV2 to TRBJ2-7; D is unclear. V was pared by 6 bases and J by 4 bases, with 10 bases between. CDR3 size: 12 residues. Germline lookup yields CDR1 SNHLY and CDR2 FYNNEI.

This chain uses TRBV7-9 with TRBJ1-1, with D unresolved. The V gene's germline CDR1 is SEHNR and CDR2 FQNEAQ (reference sequence). Trimming left V 5 bases short and J 0 bases short, with 10 bases between. The CDR3 extends over 14 amino acids. CDR3 bases: TGTGCCAGCAGCCGTCAGGCGATGAACACTGAAGCTTTCTTT. It is translated as CASSRQAMNTEAFF.

The chain combines TRBV27 with TRBJ2-1, with 11 positions matching TRBD2. Germline V gives CDR1 MNHEY, CDR2 SMNVEV (reference sequence). CDR3 size: 15 residues. V dropped 5 bases and J dropped 9; count of bases not matched to a gene: 9. The CDR3 protein is CASSPGTSGYGEQFF. The CDR3 DNA is TGTGCCAGCAGTCCCGGGACTAGCGGATATGGTGAGCAGTTCTTC.

This rearrangement joins TRBV4-2 to TRBJ1-5, with TRBD1 as a possible D gene (6 bases). CDR3 size: 14 residues. V shed 0 bases and J shed 9 bases, with 12 bases lying between them. CDR1 LGHNA and CDR2 YNFKEQ come from the germline V gene. The CDR3 DNA follows: TGTGCCAGCAGCCAAGATCACGGGGGGCGGCCCCAGCATTTT. It specifies CASSQDHGGRPQHF.

This clone was counted a few times. The chain joins TRBV29-1 to TRBJ2-1; D may be TRBD1 or TRBD2 (5 bases each). This CDR3 is built from 14 residues. Trimming cost V 4 bases and J 5 bases, with 15 bases left between them. Germline V gene lookup returns CDR1 SQVTM and CDR2 ANQGSEA. CDR3 region: CSVVRDASNNEQFF. Here the CDR3 DNA reads TGCAGCGTTGTAAGGGACGCATCCAACAATGAGCAGTTCTTC.

This clone was counted a single time. The J gene is TRBJ2-7, the V gene TRBV27; 9 bases align to TRBD1. Trimming at V came to 0 bases and at J to 3 bases, leaving 6 bases not matched to a gene. This CDR3 is 16 amino acids long. Germline loops: CDR1 MNHEY, CDR2 SMNVEV (reference sequence). CDR3 amino acids: CASSLSMRTGDYEQYF. CDR3 bases: TGTGCCAGCAGTTTATCGATGAGGACAGGGGACTACGAGCAGTACTTC.

The gene calls are TRBV28 and TRBJ1-6; D is possibly TRBD1 (5 bases). The CDR3 covers 14 residues. The germline V gene has CDR1 MDHEN and CDR2 SYDVKM. Trimming removed 5 bases from V and 8 bases from J, with 13 bases in between. The CDR3 loop is CASSPQRGYSPLHF. The CDR3 DNA reads as TGTGCCAGCAGTCCCCAACGGGGGTATTCACCCCTCCACTTT.

CDR3 sequence (DNA): TGTGCCACCAGCAGAGATCTTGCGGGAGCGAACGAGCAGTACTTC. Its translation: CATSRDLAGANEQYF. The chain joins TRBV15 to TRBJ2-7, with 7 bases identical to TRBD2. This CDR3 spans 15 amino acids. J gave up 5 bases and V 0 bases, and 7 bases lay outside the gene matches. Per the germline V gene, CDR1 is LNHNV and CDR2 is YYDKDF (reference sequence).

The chain uses TRBV5-1 and TRBJ2-3; D gene ambiguous. V was cut by 0 bases and J by 6 bases, with 14 bases left in between. Germline V gene data show CDR1 as SGHRS and CDR2 as YFSETQ. The CDR3 totals 15 residues. The CDR3 reads CASSLVLPTGDTQYF. In DNA, the CDR3 is TGCGCCAGCAGCTTGGTACTACCAACTGGGGATACGCAGTATTTT.

The rearrangement joins TRBV28 to TRBJ1-2; D possibly corresponds to TRBD1 (6 bases). CDR3 length: 13 amino acids. The germline gives CDR1 MDHEN, CDR2 SYDVKM. Between the trimmed V and J ends, which lost 4 bases and 7 bases, there was a span of 13 bases. This CDR3 reads CASSSYRAAGYTF. The CDR3, as DNA: TGTGCCAGCAGTTCGTACAGGGCGGCTGGCTACACCTTC.

This chain joins TRBV9 and TRBJ2-5; perhaps TRBD1 as D (6 bases). Germline CDR1 and CDR2: SGDLS and YYNGEE. Trimming stripped 0 bases from V and 10 bases from J, with 16 bases between. There are 14 residues in the CDR3. For the CDR3, the DNA is TGTGCCAGCAGCGTAGGGGGACCAGGGGTAGACCAGTACTTC. Translating gives CASSVGGPGVDQYF. Filled out from reference TRBV9 and TRBJ2-5, the complete variable domain reads DSGVTQTPKHLITATGQRVTLRCSPRSGDLSVYWYQQSLDQGLQFLIQYYNGEERAKGNILERFSAQQFPDLHSELNLSSLELGDSALYFCASSVGGPGVDQYFGPGTRLLVL.

The rearrangement uses TRBV28 and TRBJ2-5; D remains ambiguous. Trimming removed 3 bases from V and 5 bases from J, with 7 bases in between. Germline values: CDR1 MDHEN, CDR2 SYDVKM. The CDR3 has 12 residues. CDR3 residues: CASSFNPETQYF. CDR3 DNA sequence: TGTGCCAGCAGTTTCAACCCCGAGACCCAGTACTTC.

This rearrangement joins TRBV5-1 to TRBJ2-1; weak D call: TRBD2 (6 bases). This CDR3 has 17 amino acids. CDR1 SGHRS and CDR2 YFSETQ come from the germline V gene. Trimming took off 0 bases at V and 4 bases at J, with 17 bases between the two ends. The CDR3 sequence: CASSLDASDHSYNEQFF. In DNA, the CDR3 is TGCGCCAGCAGCTTGGACGCTAGCGACCACTCGTACAATGAGCAGTTCTTC.

This chain uses TRBV14 with TRBJ1-1, with no clear D. The length of the CDR3 is 16 residues. V was clipped by 1 base and J by 0 bases, with 12 bases between them. Germline V gene lookup returns CDR1 SGHDN and CDR2 FVKESK. The CDR3 loop is CASSQVRREMNTEAFF. As DNA, the CDR3 is TGTGCCAGCAGCCAAGTTAGGAGAGAAATGAACACTGAAGCTTTCTTT.

The count of this clone is one. This chain connects TRBV19 to TRBJ1-1; unclear D gene. V lost 5 bases and J lost 6, with 10 bases in between. CDR1 and CDR2 from the germline V gene are LNHDA and SQIVND (reference sequence). The CDR3 consists of 12 residues. CDR3 coding DNA: TGTGCCAGTAGTTTCACACGGGCTGAAGCTTTCTTT. Its protein product is CASSFTRAEAFF.

The rearrangement links TRBV6-5 to TRBJ1-6, with TRBD1 as a possible D gene (6 bases). This CDR3 comprises 12 residues. The germline CDR1 and CDR2 sequences are MNHEY and SVGAGI. Trimming shortened V by 8 bases and J by 9 bases, and 11 bases separated the two germline ends. In DNA, the CDR3 is TGTGCCAGCGAGGTGGACAGTTCACCCCTCCACTTT. This sequence encodes CASEVDSSPLHF.

The V gene is TRBV4-1, the J gene TRBJ2-2, with TRBD2 matching 9 bases. The CDR3 spans 17 residues. Germline loops: CDR1 MGHRA, CDR2 YSYEKL. The J segment lost 4 bases and the V segment lost 4 bases, leaving 10 bases of the junction unmatched. The CDR3 DNA sequence: TGCGCCAGCAGCCTTGGAATGGCGGGGGGGCCCACCGGGGAGCTGTTTTTT. Its protein is CASSLGMAGGPTGELFF.

This chain joins TRBV2 and TRBJ2-1; 7 bases fit TRBD2. V lost 6 bases to trimming and J lost 9 bases; unmatched junction nucleotides: 17. This CDR3 has 16 residues. From germline, CDR1 is SNHLY and CDR2 FYNNEI. The CDR3 region has the DNA TGTGCCAGCAGCGGGAGCGGGAACCCTTCCTTGAGTGAGCAGTTCTTC. As protein: CASSGSGNPSLSEQFF.

V gene TRBV2 combines with J gene TRBJ1-2, with 7 bases lining up with TRBD1. Germline V CDR1 and CDR2: SNHLY, FYNNEI. The CDR3 is 16 amino acids. Losses at the gene ends were 5 bases for V and 4 bases for J; bases not matched to a gene: 13. DNA of the CDR3: TGTGCCAGCAGTCGCCAGGGGGAACAGTTGAGCTATGGCTACACCTTC. Translated, it gives CASSRQGEQLSYGYTF.

V is TRBV12-3 or TRBV12-4 and J is TRBJ1-5; D remains unclear. CDR3 length: 13 amino acids. Between the trimmed V and J ends, which lost 4 bases and 1 base, there was a span of 5 bases. In DNA, the CDR3 is TGTGCCAGCAGTTGGGGAAGCAATCAGCCCCAGCATTTT. It translates to CASSWGSNQPQHF.

The gene calls are TRBV5-4 and TRBJ1-1; 7 nucleotides match TRBD1. This CDR3 has 14 residues. The ends lost 5 bases at V and 3 bases at J; junction bases unmatched: 7. Germline CDR1 is SGHNT and CDR2 is YYREEE (reference sequence). The CDR3 region is CASSLNRGDTEAFF. The CDR3 DNA follows: TGTGCCAGCAGTTTGAACAGGGGCGACACTGAAGCTTTCTTT. Looking up the rest from reference TRBV5-4 and TRBJ1-1 gives the full variable domain: ETGVTQSPTHLIKTRGQQVTLRCSSQSGHNTVSWYQQALGQGPQFIFQYYREEENGRGNFPPRFSGLQFPNYSSELNVNALELDDSALYLCASSLNRGDTEAFFGQGTRLTVV.

The rearrangement uses TRBV9 and TRBJ1-1; D not resolved. The CDR3 runs 14 residues. Germline CDR1 reads SGDLS; CDR2 reads YYNGEE. V lost 0 bases, J lost 1 base, and 7 bases lay in between. CDR3 nucleotide sequence: TGTGCCAGCAGCGTAGACGAGGGGAACACTGAAGCTTTCTTT. Protein: CASSVDEGNTEAFF.

V usage is TRBV6-5 and J usage is TRBJ1-5; a weak D match, TRBD1 (5 bases). Germline V gives CDR1 MNHEY, CDR2 SVGAGI. V was pared by 2 bases and J by 3 bases, with 8 bases between. The CDR3 length is 14 residues. The CDR3 DNA reads TGTGCCAGCAGTTACGACAGCACCAATCAGCCCCAGCATTTT. Amino acid sequence: CASSYDSTNQPQHF.

The chain has TRBV5-4 and TRBJ1-2, with a tentative D call TRBD1 (5 bases). This CDR3 spans 14 amino acids. Germline loops: CDR1 SGHNT, CDR2 YYREEE (reference sequence). Trimming shortened V by 3 bases and J by 5 bases, and 14 bases separated the two germline ends. CDR3 in DNA: TGTGCCAGCAGCTCGAGGGGCGGGGGGTATGGCTACACCTTC. The encoded protein is CASSSRGGGYGYTF.

V usage is TRBV30 and J usage is TRBJ2-5; maybe TRBD2 (6 bases). CDR1 and CDR2 from the germline V gene are GTSNPN and SVGIG (reference sequence). Trimming removed 5 bases at V and 5 bases at J, with 12 bases between. The CDR3 contains 12 residues. The CDR3 coding sequence is TGTGCCTGGGCGGGGACCTGGGAGACCCAGTACTTC. It specifies CAWAGTWETQYF.

The rearrangement joins TRBV5-1 to TRBJ2-1; 10 positions match TRBD2. Germline V gene lookup returns CDR1 SGHRS and CDR2 YFSETQ. CDR3 length: 15 residues. V was pared by 1 base and J by 7 bases, with 5 bases of the junction left unmatched. The CDR3 is CASSLSLAGENEQFF. In DNA, the CDR3 is TGCGCCAGCAGCTTGAGTCTAGCGGGGGAGAATGAGCAGTTCTTC. Using reference TRBV5-1 and TRBJ2-1 for the parts outside the CDR3, the full variable domain is KAGVTQTPRYLIKTRGQQVTLSCSPISGHRSVSWYQQTPGQGLQFLFEYFSETQRNKGNFPGRFSGRQFSNSRSEMNVSTLELGDSALYLCASSLSLAGENEQFFGPGTRLTVL.

The chain links TRBV7-2 to TRBJ2-7, with TRBD2 identical over 12 bases. CDR1 is SGHTA and CDR2 is FQGNSA in the germline V gene. This CDR3 has 18 amino acids. The V gene end was trimmed by 3 bases and the J gene end by 5 bases; junction bases not matched to a gene: 14. The CDR3 region has the DNA TGTGCCAGCAGCTTTCGTGGAGCTAGCGGGGGGGCCTACGACGAGCAGTACTTC. Translating it yields CASSFRGASGGAYDEQYF.

The J gene is TRBJ2-3, the V gene TRBV12-3 or TRBV12-4, with D hard to call. This CDR3 comprises 12 residues. Trimming cost V 5 bases and J 8 bases, with 11 bases left between them. DNA of the CDR3: TGTGCCAGCAGTCTCTCCCCGGGTACGCAGTATTTT. It translates to CASSLSPGTQYF.